These T cell receptor beta chains were read from a single sample in a study of PD-L1 blockade in urothelial cancer. Method: immunoSEQ multiplex PCR; TCRdb's copy keeps in-frame clones and lacks some. The sample yields 85,000 to 95,000 clones, 89% seen once. The specimen comprised PBMCs, sampled around atezolizumab (anti-PD-L1) treatment. These receptors all come from a woman older than 75 with urothelial cancer. The CDR3 runs from the conserved cysteine through the conserved F or W. D genes are given only for firm matches. Clone size is stated in some rows and not others, as once, few, many or a class when expanded.

d_call	clone_size	v_call	j_call	cdr3_nt	cdr3_aa
.	.	TRBV6-5	TRBJ2-1	TGTGCCAGCAGACTTACAGGAGCTAGTGAGCAGTTCTTC	CASRLTGASEQFF
TRBD1	.	TRBV28	TRBJ1-1	TGTGCCAGCAGTTTTTTCAGGGGGCCGGGCACTGAAGCTTTCTTT	CASSFFRGPGTEAFF
.	.	TRBV7-9	TRBJ1-4	TGTGCCAGCAGCTGGCCTCAGGGAGGGGATGAAAAACTGTTTTTT	CASSWPQGGDEKLFF
.	.	TRBV28	TRBJ1-5	TGTGCCAGCAGTATGAGCTTTCAGCCCCAGCATTTT	CASSMSFQPQHF
.	.	TRBV30	TRBJ2-7	TGTGCCTGGAGGGACAGCTACGAGCAGTACTTC	CAWRDSYEQYF
.	.	TRBV7-9	TRBJ2-3	TGTGCCAGCAGCTTACAGGCTTCTACAGATACGCAGTATTTT	CASSLQASTDTQYF
.	once	TRBV15	TRBJ2-5	TGTGCCACCAGCAGAGATCGGGGGGAGACCCAGTACTTC	CATSRDRGETQYF
TRBD1	.	TRBV29-1	TRBJ2-2	TGCAGCGTTGGGGGACAGTACACCGGGGAGCTGTTTTTT	CSVGGQYTGELFF
.	.	TRBV15	TRBJ1-2	TGTGCCACCAGCAGAGGAGGCAGGGAGGACGGCTACACCTTC	CATSRGGREDGYTF
.	.	TRBV28	TRBJ2-4	TGTGCCAGCAGTATCACCCGGAGTGGAAACATTCAGTACTTC	CASSITRSGNIQYF
TRBD1	.	TRBV6-4	TRBJ2-1	TGTGCCAGCACCGGGTCCGGGACAGGGGGCAGGAATGAGCAGTTCTTC	CASTGSGTGGRNEQFF
.	.	TRBV10-3	TRBJ1-5	TGTGCCATCAGTCCCGGGTCCGGCAATCAGCCCCAGCATTTT	CAISPGSGNQPQHF
TRBD2	.	TRBV5-1	TRBJ2-5	TGCGCCAGCAGCTCTGCTCTTAGCGGGAGCCAAGAGACCCAGTACTTC	CASSSALSGSQETQYF
.	.	TRBV18	TRBJ1-5	TGTGCCAGCTCACCTTCTAATAGCAATCAGCCCCAGCATTTT	CASSPSNSNQPQHF
TRBD1	few	TRBV5-4	TRBJ1-4	TGTGCCAGCAGCTCACAGGGGGTTAATGAAAAACTGTTTTTT	CASSSQGVNEKLFF
.	.	TRBV7-6	TRBJ2-3	TGTGCCAGCAGCTTAGTCTATCTCACAGATACGCAGTATTTT	CASSLVYLTDTQYF
TRBD2	.	TRBV9	TRBJ2-1	TGTGCCAGCAGCGCAACTAGCGGGAGACACAATGAGCAGTTCTTC	CASSATSGRHNEQFF
TRBD2	.	TRBV4-1	TRBJ2-2	TGCGCCAGCAGCCAAGTAAAAATAGCGGGGGAGTACACCGGGGAGCTGTTTTTT	CASSQVKIAGEYTGELFF
TRBD2	.	TRBV7-3	TRBJ2-2	TGTGCCAGCAGCTCTAGACTAGCGGGAGATTCCGGGGAGCTGTTTTTT	CASSSRLAGDSGELFF
.	.	TRBV30	TRBJ1-5	TGTGCCGGAGCACGGCGGGGTGGCCCCCAGCATTTT	CAGARRGGPQHF
.	.	TRBV7-9	TRBJ2-7	TGTGCCAGCAGCTTAGTTGGTAGCGCCTCCTACGAGCAGTACTTC	CASSLVGSASYEQYF
TRBD1	.	TRBV5-4	TRBJ1-1	TGTGCCAGCAGCGTACCGGGACAGGGGCCCACTGAAGCTTTCTTT	CASSVPGQGPTEAFF
.	.	TRBV6-1	TRBJ1-5	TGTGCCAGCAGGGAGGGGTATAGCAATCAGCCCCAGCATTTT	CASREGYSNQPQHF
TRBD2	.	TRBV6-1	TRBJ2-5	TGTGCCAGCAGTGGTTTGGAGCGGGAGGGCCGCCAAGAGACCCAGTACTTC	CASSGLEREGRQETQYF
TRBD1	.	TRBV7-9	TRBJ2-1	TGTGCCAGCAGCTTCTTTACCGGGACAGGCCAGGGGGATGAGCAGTTCTTC	CASSFFTGTGQGDEQFF
.	.	TRBV19	TRBJ2-5	TGTGCCAGTAACGCGGGGCCGGGAGAGACCCAGTACTTC	CASNAGPGETQYF
TRBD1	.	TRBV25-1	TRBJ1-1	TGTGCCAGCAGTGAATGGGGCACAGGGGCGGCTTTCTTT	CASSEWGTGAAFF
TRBD1	.	TRBV18	TRBJ1-5	TGTGCCAGCTCACAAGGACAGGGGAATCAGCCCCAGCATTTT	CASSQGQGNQPQHF
TRBD1	.	TRBV7-8	TRBJ1-1	TGTGCCAGCAGCTTAGGGACAGGGGTCCTCACTGAAGCTTTCTTT	CASSLGTGVLTEAFF
TRBD2	.	TRBV29-1	TRBJ2-2	TGCAGCGCATCGGGGGCGGGAGGGCGGAACACCGGGGAGCTGTTTTTT	CSASGAGGRNTGELFF
.	.	TRBV29-1	TRBJ2-5	TGCAGCGTTGTTTCCCCAAGGTCTTCGGGGACCCAGTACTTC	CSVVSPRSSGTQYF
.	once	TRBV6-6	TRBJ2-5	TGTGCCAGCCCCTGGACTACCCTGCCCCAAGAGACCCAGTACTTC	CASPWTTLPQETQYF
.	.	TRBV9	TRBJ1-2	TGTGCCAGCAGTCCCTCGTCGAGCCATGGCTACACCTTC	CASSPSSSHGYTF
.	.	TRBV28	TRBJ2-1	TGTGCCAGCGTCTCCGCTAGTGGCAATGAGCAGTTCTTC	CASVSASGNEQFF
TRBD2	.	TRBV5-1	TRBJ2-5	TGCGCCAGCAGTAGGGCTAGCGGGAGTTGGGAGACCCAGTACTTC	CASSRASGSWETQYF
TRBD1	once	TRBV6-1	TRBJ1-1	TGTGCCAGCAGTGAATCCCGGACAGGGGGCTTGGGCACTGAAGCTTTCTTT	CASSESRTGGLGTEAFF
.	.	TRBV6-5	TRBJ1-2	TGTGCCAGCAGTTACTCGAGAGGAAGGGGCTACACCTTC	CASSYSRGRGYTF
.	.	TRBV18	TRBJ2-7	TGTGCCAGCTCACCAATACAGGGAACCTACGAGCAGTACTTC	CASSPIQGTYEQYF
TRBD1	.	TRBV18	TRBJ2-7	TGTGCCAGCTCAACAGCCGGGACAGGAGACTACGAGCAGTACTTC	CASSTAGTGDYEQYF
TRBD1	.	TRBV2	TRBJ1-4	TGTGCCAGCAGTGACAGGGGGCGCGGAAAACTGTTTTTT	CASSDRGRGKLFF
TRBD1	.	TRBV10-1	TRBJ2-7	TGCGCCAGCAGTGTTCCGGGACAGGGCGAGCAGTACTTC	CASSVPGQGEQYF
TRBD1	.	TRBV5-1	TRBJ1-2	TGCGCCAGCAGCTTGGGGACAGGATACTATGGCTACACCTTC	CASSLGTGYYGYTF
TRBD1	.	TRBV7-9	TRBJ2-5	TGTGCCAGCAGCTCGACAGGGAAAGAGACCCAGTACTTC	CASSSTGKETQYF
TRBD2	.	TRBV4-2	TRBJ2-7	TGTGCCAGCAGCCTGGGGACTAGCGGGGGCCCTACGAAGCAGTACTTC	CASSLGTSGGPTKQYF
TRBD1	.	TRBV27	TRBJ1-1	TGTGCCAGCAGTTTATCTTCACAGGGGGGCTACACTGAAGCTTTCTTT	CASSLSSQGGYTEAFF